These 8 T cell receptor beta chains were sequenced from one sample in a study of blood T cell repertoires in COVID-19 (TCRdb year 2020). The library was obtained by the immunoSEQ multiplex PCR assay. TCRdb retrieved this table from immuneACCESS and kept in-frame rearrangements only. Not all clones are present; in checked studies, unresolved V genes account for under half, and no reason is known for the remainder. In this sample the table shows around 250,000 clones, around 89% of which occur a single time. The ten largest make up roughly 4.3% of the sample. Sample: PBMCs or T cells enriched from blood (not recorded which). These TCRs come from a woman aged 25 to 45 with acute COVID-19.

V is TRBV4-2 and J is TRBJ2-2, with 9 bases matching TRBD1. The CDR3 runs to 14 residues. V lost 6 bases to trimming and J lost 4 bases; unmatched junction nucleotides: 3. In germline, CDR1 is LGHNA, CDR2 YNFKEQ. CDR3 region: CASSTGGITGELFF. In nucleotides, the CDR3 is TGTGCCAGCAGTACAGGGGGCATCACCGGGGAGCTGTTTTTT.

CDR3 protein: CASSLVAGGNEQFF. For the CDR3, the DNA is TGCGCCAGCAGCTTGGTTGCAGGGGGGAATGAGCAGTTCTTC. The rearrangement uses TRBV5-1 and TRBJ2-1, with D possibly being TRBD1 (7 bases). Germline-derived CDR1 and CDR2 are SGHRS and YFSETQ. Trimming pared 0 bases from V and 7 bases from J, leaving 11 bases between. There are 14 residues in the CDR3.

J is TRBJ2-7 and V is TRBV2, with D unclear. Per germline, CDR1 SNHLY and CDR2 FYNNEI. The CDR3 consists of 13 residues. The ends were cut back, 3 bases at V and 3 bases at J, with 9 bases in the middle. The CDR3 sequence: CASSDSAYYEQYF. CDR3 DNA: TGTGCCAGCAGTGACAGCGCTTACTACGAGCAGTACTTC.

The J gene is TRBJ2-5, the V gene TRBV24-1; D is uncertain. The CDR3 runs to 13 residues. Germline values: CDR1 KGHDR, CDR2 SFDVKD. Trimming took 1 base from V and 2 from J, leaving 4 bases between them. This CDR3 is CATSDFRQETQYF. The CDR3 DNA sequence: TGTGCCACCAGTGATTTCAGGCAAGAGACCCAGTACTTC.

The chain links TRBV6-5 to TRBJ1-4; D call uncertain. V lost 5 bases to trimming and J lost 6 bases, with 13 bases between them. CDR1 and CDR2 (germline): MNHEY, SVGAGI. This CDR3 spans 14 amino acids. The CDR3 DNA follows: TGTGCCAGCAGTCTAAGCGGATGGGATGAAAAACTGTTTTTT. Amino acid sequence: CASSLSGWDEKLFF.

This sequence joins TRBV28 and TRBJ1-6, with 7 bases aligning to TRBD1. This CDR3 region has 16 residues. Germline V gene data show CDR1 as MDHEN and CDR2 as SYDVKM. V lost 4 bases, J lost 10 bases, and 13 bases stayed unmatched. The CDR3 coding sequence is TGTGCCAGCAGTTGGGGAACAGGGGTGAGTGGCTCACCCCTCCACTTT. Protein: CASSWGTGVSGSPLHF.

V gene TRBV27 combines with J gene TRBJ2-2, with 9 bases aligning to TRBD2. Trimming took 10 bases from V and 3 from J; bases not matched to a gene: 9. CDR3 length: 15 residues. Germline CDR1 MNHEY, CDR2 SMNVEV (reference sequence). The DNA of the CDR3 is TGTGCCACGGCAAATAGCGGGAGTTACACCGGGGAGCTGTTTTTT. It is translated as CATANSGSYTGELFF.

This chain uses TRBV18 with TRBJ1-5; 7 nucleotides align to TRBD1. CDR1 and CDR2 (germline): KGHSH, LQKENI. Trimming at V came to 3 bases and at J to 3 bases, leaving 5 bases not matched to a gene. This CDR3 has 15 amino acids. The CDR3 region has the DNA TGTGCCAGCTCACCTCCGGGACAGAACAATCAGCCCCAGCATTTT. Translation gives CASSPPGQNNQPQHF.